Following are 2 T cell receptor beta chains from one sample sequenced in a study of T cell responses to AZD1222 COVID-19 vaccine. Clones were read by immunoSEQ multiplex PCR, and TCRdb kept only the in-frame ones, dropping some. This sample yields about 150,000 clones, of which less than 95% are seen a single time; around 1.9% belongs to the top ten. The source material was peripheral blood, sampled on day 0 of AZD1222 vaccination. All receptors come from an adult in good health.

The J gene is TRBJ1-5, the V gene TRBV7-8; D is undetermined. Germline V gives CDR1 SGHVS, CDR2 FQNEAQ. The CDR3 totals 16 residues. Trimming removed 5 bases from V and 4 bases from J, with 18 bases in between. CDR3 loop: CASSPNGMAENQPQHF. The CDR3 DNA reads TGTGCCAGCAGCCCGAACGGGATGGCAGAGAATCAGCCCCAGCATTTT. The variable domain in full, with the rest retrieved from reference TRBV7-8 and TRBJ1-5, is GAGVSQSPRYKVAKRGQDVALRCDPISGHVSLFWYQQALGQGPEFLTYFQNEAQLDKSGLPSDRFFAERPEGSVSTLKIQRTQQEDSAVYLCASSPNGMAENQPQHFGDGTRLSIL.

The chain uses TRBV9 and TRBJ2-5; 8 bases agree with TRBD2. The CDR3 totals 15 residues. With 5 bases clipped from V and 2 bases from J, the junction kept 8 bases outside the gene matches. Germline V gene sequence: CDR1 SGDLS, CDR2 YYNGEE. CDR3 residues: CASSGLAGLQETQYF. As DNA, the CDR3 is TGTGCCAGCAGTGGCCTAGCGGGCCTACAAGAGACCCAGTACTTC.